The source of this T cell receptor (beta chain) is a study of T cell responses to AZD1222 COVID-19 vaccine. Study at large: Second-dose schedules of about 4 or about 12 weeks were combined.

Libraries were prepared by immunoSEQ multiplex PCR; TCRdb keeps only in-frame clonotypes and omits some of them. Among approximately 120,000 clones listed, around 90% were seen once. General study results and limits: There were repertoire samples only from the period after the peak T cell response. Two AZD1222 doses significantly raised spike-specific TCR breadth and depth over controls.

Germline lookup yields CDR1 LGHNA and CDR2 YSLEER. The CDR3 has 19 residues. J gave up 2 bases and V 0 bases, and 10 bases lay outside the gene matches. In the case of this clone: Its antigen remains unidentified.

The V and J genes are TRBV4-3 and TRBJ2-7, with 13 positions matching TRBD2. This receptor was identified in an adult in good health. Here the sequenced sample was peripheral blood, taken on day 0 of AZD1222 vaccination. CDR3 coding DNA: TGCGCCAGCAGCCAAGATCCTCCGGGACTAGCGGGGATGGCCTACGAGCAGTACTTC. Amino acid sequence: CASSQDPPGLAGMAYEQYF.